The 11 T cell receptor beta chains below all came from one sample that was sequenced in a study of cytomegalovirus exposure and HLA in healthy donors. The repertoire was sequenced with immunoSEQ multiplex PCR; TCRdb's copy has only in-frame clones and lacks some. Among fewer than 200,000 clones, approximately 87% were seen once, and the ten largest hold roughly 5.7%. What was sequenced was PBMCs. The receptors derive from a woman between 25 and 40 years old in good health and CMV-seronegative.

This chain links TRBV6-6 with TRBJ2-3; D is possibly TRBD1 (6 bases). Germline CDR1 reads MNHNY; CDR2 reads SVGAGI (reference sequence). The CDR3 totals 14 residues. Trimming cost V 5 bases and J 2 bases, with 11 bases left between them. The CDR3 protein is CASSVRQDTDTQYF. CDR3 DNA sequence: TGTGCCAGCAGTGTCCGACAGGACACAGATACGCAGTATTTT.

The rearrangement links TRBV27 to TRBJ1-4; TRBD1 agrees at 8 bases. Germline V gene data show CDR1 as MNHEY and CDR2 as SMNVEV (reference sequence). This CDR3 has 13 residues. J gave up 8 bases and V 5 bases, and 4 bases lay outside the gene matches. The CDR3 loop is CASSRTGIEKLFF. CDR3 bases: TGTGCCAGCAGTCGGACAGGGATCGAAAAACTGTTTTTT.

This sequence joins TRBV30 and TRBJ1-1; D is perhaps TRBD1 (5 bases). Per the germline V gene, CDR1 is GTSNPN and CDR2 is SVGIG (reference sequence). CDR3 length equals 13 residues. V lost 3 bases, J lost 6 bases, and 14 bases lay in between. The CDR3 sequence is CAWSHGRGAEAFF. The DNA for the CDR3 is TGTGCCTGGAGCCACGGCCGAGGGGCTGAAGCTTTCTTT.

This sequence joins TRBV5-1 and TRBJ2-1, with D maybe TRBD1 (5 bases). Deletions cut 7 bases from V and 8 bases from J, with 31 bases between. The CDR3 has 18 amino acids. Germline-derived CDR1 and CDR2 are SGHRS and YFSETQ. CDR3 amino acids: CASRAKRGPLTLHDEQFF. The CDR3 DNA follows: TGCGCCAGCCGAGCGAAAAGGGGCCCGCTTACCCTACACGATGAGCAGTTCTTC.

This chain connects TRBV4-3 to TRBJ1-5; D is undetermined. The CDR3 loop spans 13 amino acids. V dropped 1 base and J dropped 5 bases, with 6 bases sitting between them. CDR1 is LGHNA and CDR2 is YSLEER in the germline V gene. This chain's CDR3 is CASSQGTYQPQHF. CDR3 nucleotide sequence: TGCGCCAGCAGCCAAGGGACGTATCAGCCCCAGCATTTT.

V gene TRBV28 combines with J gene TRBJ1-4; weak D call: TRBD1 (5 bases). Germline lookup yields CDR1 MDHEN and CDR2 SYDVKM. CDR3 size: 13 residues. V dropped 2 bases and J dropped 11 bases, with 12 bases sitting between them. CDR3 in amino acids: CASSLQGPGKLFF. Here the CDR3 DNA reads TGTGCCAGCAGTTTACAGGGTCCAGGGAAACTGTTTTTT. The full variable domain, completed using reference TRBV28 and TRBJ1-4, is DVKVTQSSRYLVKRTGEKVFLECVQDMDHENMFWYRQDPGLGLRLIYFSYDVKMKEKGDIPEGYSVSREKKERFSLILESASTNQTSMYLCASSLQGPGKLFFGSGTQLSVL.

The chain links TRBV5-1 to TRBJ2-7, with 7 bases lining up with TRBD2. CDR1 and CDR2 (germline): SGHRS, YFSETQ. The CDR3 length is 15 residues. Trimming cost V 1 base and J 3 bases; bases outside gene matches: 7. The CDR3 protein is CASSLTGEGLYEQYF. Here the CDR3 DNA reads TGCGCCAGCAGCTTGACGGGGGAGGGCCTCTACGAGCAGTACTTC.

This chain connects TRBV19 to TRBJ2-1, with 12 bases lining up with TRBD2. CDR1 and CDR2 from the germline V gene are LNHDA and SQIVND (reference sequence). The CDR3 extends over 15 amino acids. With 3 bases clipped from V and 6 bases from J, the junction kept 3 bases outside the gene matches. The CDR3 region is CASSISSGRANEQFF. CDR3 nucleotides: TGTGCCAGTAGTATTTCTAGCGGGAGGGCCAATGAGCAGTTCTTC.

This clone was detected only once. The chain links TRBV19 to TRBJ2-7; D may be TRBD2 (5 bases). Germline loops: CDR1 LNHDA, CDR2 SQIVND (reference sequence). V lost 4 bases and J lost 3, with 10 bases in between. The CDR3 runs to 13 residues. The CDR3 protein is CASSTAAGYEQYF. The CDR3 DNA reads TGTGCCAGTAGTACCGCGGCGGGCTACGAGCAGTACTTC.

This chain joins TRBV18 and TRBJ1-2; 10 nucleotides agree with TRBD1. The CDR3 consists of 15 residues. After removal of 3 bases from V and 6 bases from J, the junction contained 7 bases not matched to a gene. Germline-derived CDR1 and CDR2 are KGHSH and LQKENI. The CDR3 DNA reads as TGTGCCAGCTCACCCAGGGACAGGGGAAAGGATGGCTACACCTTC. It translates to CASSPRDRGKDGYTF.

The CDR3 loop reads CASTGPYGDYGYTF. For the CDR3, the DNA is TGTGCCAGTACCGGGCCATACGGGGACTATGGCTACACCTTC. The chain uses TRBV19 and TRBJ1-2, with unresolved D. Germline CDR1 and CDR2: LNHDA and SQIVND (reference sequence). The CDR3 spans 14 residues. Trimming removed 7 bases from V and 3 bases from J, with 15 bases in between.